This entry concerns a single T cell receptor (beta chain). This sample is drawn from a study of blood T cell repertoires in COVID-19. Study context: Both acute and convalescent COVID-19 samples were obtained from the United States, Italy and Spain. In each case, the material was cDNA or gDNA derived from T cells, B-cell-depleted T cells, or PBMCs.

Germline lookup yields CDR1 LGHNT and CDR2 FRNRAP. The CDR3 loop spans 17 amino acids. V was shortened by 1 base and J by 1 base, with 13 bases between the two germline ends. In the original workflow: Reference gene primer amplification yielded estimated nucleated cell counts. Measured with immunoSEQ multiplex PCR; TCRdb has only the in-frame clones, and not every one. The V and J calls and clone size were taken over from that table, and D and trimming were inferred from the DNA. The sample shows about 61,000 clones, roughly 90% of them seen only once. Input material: peripheral blood. V is TRBV12-5 and J is TRBJ2-2; weak D call: TRBD2 (5 bases). This sequence originates from a woman in her fifties or sixties with active or convalescent COVID-19. CDR3 DNA sequence: TGTGCTAGTGGTTTGGCTAAGACAACTAGGAACACCGGGGAGCTGTTTTTT. This sequence encodes CASGLAKTTRNTGELFF.